This T cell receptor beta chain comes out of a study of regulatory T cells in long-lasting Graves disease. Study-wide findings and caveats: Persistent disease preferred TRBV28, TRBJ1-2 and TRBJ2-5. Persistent Graves' cases showed lower TCR diversity than newly diagnosed cases.

As to time point: newly diagnosed GD, antithyroid drugs for less than 3 months. After RNA was extracted from PBMCs, the TCR library was made from it. Trimming removed 7 bases at V and 5 bases at J, with 33 bases between. The CDR3 sequence is 19 residues long. This clonotype has at least ten counts. The antigen remains unidentified. The authors built TCR beta libraries using iRepertoire HTBI primers and Arm-PCR of CDR3 regions. In TCRdb, the multiplex PCR reads were re-called with MiXCR into one record per CDR3 protein. The table lists 450,000 to 650,000 distinct CDR3 sequences, 15% to 20% of them singletons. The same sample was also used in a study of T cells in Graves' hyperthyroidism and ophthalmopathy. That study reports: Model output signaled ophthalmopathy a median roughly six months ahead of onset.

The origin of this receptor is a woman aged 35-65 years with Graves disease. Specimen: peripheral blood mononuclear cells (PBMCs), collected at new diagnosis, from a patient treated with antithyroid drugs. The chain joins TRBV12-3 or TRBV12-4 to TRBJ2-7, with TRBD1 as a possible D gene (6 bases). As DNA, the CDR3 is TGTGCCAGCACGGACTCTTGGGGCTTGGGGCTGACAGGCACCAACGAGCAGTACTTC. It yields the protein CASTDSWGLGLTGTNEQYF.